Below are 17 T cell receptor beta chains sequenced from a single sample in a study of T-cell reconstitution after alpha-beta-depleted transplantation in children. The library targeted TCRbeta and was prepared with unique molecular identifiers. TCRdb passed the PCR reads through MiXCR, listing each CDR3 protein once. In the table there are some 530,000 distinct CDR3 sequences, around an eighth of which are singletons. Sequenced here: PBMCs from the stem cell graft donor, sampled from the stem cell graft. Receptors were obtained from a human donor who donated a stem cell graft to a child with combined immunodeficiency.

This rearrangement joins TRBV12-3 or TRBV12-4 to TRBJ2-2; D possibly matches TRBD1 or TRBD2 (6 bases each). The CDR3 sequence is 15 residues long. V shed 6 bases and J shed 5 bases, with 16 bases lying between them. Written as DNA, the CDR3 is TGTGCCAGCAGCCCCTGGGGGGCGCAAACCGGGGAGCTGTTTTTT. It yields the protein CASSPWGAQTGELFF.

The gene calls are TRBV30 and TRBJ2-1; 11 bases agree with TRBD2. The CDR3 is 16 residues long. Germline CDR1 GTSNPN, CDR2 SVGIG (reference sequence). Germline trimming cut 1 base from V and 3 bases from J; bases unmatched to any gene: 5. This CDR3 reads CAWSGLAGGRYNEQFF. Written as DNA, the CDR3 is TGTGCCTGGAGTGGTCTAGCGGGGGGTCGCTACAATGAGCAGTTCTTC.

This clonotype was found many times. The chain couples TRBV29-1 to TRBJ2-5; 8 bases map to TRBD2. The CDR3 extends over 16 amino acids. The ends lost 6 bases at V and 3 bases at J; junction bases unmatched: 15. Germline lookup yields CDR1 SQVTM and CDR2 ANQGSEA. DNA of the CDR3: TGCAGCGTGCCATACCAGGGGTGGGGACTAGAAGAGACCCAGTACTTC. Translated, it gives CSVPYQGWGLEETQYF.

This clonotype was counted ten times or more. This rearrangement joins TRBV9 to TRBJ2-1, with a tentative D call TRBD2 (6 bases). This CDR3 comprises 15 residues. The V gene's germline CDR1 is SGDLS and CDR2 YYNGEE. V lost 3 bases to trimming and J lost 0 bases, with 10 bases between them. CDR3 nucleotides: TGTGCCAGCAGCGCGGACGGGAGCTCCTACAATGAGCAGTTCTTC. It encodes CASSADGSSYNEQFF.

This clonotype came up many times. The chain joins TRBV12-3 or TRBV12-4 to TRBJ2-1, with TRBD2 matching 11 bases. J was trimmed by 9 bases and V by 6 bases; bases with no gene match: 7. This CDR3 is 14 amino acids long. CDR3 region: CASSDSGGASEQFF. The CDR3 bases are TGTGCCAGCAGCGATAGCGGGGGGGCGAGTGAGCAGTTCTTC.

V usage is TRBV7-2 and J usage is TRBJ1-3; D gene uncertain. Germline assignment: CDR1 SGHTA and CDR2 FQGNSA. Deletions cut 2 bases from V and 0 bases from J, with 5 bases between. This CDR3 is built from 14 residues. The CDR3 here is CASSLHRSGNTIYF. CDR3 nucleotides: TGTGCCAGCAGCTTACACCGCTCTGGAAACACCATATATTTT.

This clonotype was detected many times. The chain uses TRBV5-1 and TRBJ2-7, with 7 nucleotides matching TRBD2. Trimming cost V 4 bases and J 3 bases; bases outside gene matches: 7. CDR1 is SGHRS, CDR2 YFSETQ, per germline. The CDR3 consists of 14 residues. The DNA of the CDR3 is TGCGCCAGCAGCAGCGGGATAGGAGGCTACGAGCAGTACTTC. Translating gives CASSSGIGGYEQYF.

V and J are TRBV9 and TRBJ2-3; no definite D call. V dropped 2 bases and J dropped 2 bases, with 18 bases sitting between them. Germline V lookup: CDR1 SGDLS, CDR2 YYNGEE. CDR3 size: 17 residues. DNA of the CDR3: TGTGCCAGCAGCGTGCAGGAGCCGACCCATCCCACAGATACGCAGTATTTT. Encoded protein: CASSVQEPTHPTDTQYF.

This clonotype was recorded many times. The chain has TRBV11-1 and TRBJ2-3; D may correspond to TRBD1 or TRBD2 (5 bases each). Trimming removed 4 bases at V and 9 bases at J, with 14 bases between. The CDR3 sequence is 13 residues long. Germline CDR1 SGHAT, CDR2 FQDESV (reference sequence). CDR3: CASSSNPGRTQYF. CDR3 in DNA: TGTGCCAGCAGCTCGAATCCGGGACGAACGCAGTATTTT.

This clonotype was counted a few times. CDR3: CASSPAARGETQYF. The CDR3 nucleotides are TGTGCCAGCAGTCCCGCCGCCAGGGGAGAGACCCAGTACTTC. The chain is built from TRBV27 and TRBJ2-5; TRBD1 might be the D (6 bases). V lost 5 bases and J lost 4, with 14 bases in between. Germline V CDR1 and CDR2: MNHEY, SMNVEV (reference sequence). CDR3 length: 14 amino acids.

There are a few counts of this clonotype. The V and J genes are TRBV29-1 and TRBJ2-3, with TRBD1 identical over 10 bases. This CDR3 contains 15 residues. V lost 0 bases and J lost 6; bases outside the gene matches: 6. Germline CDR1 is SQVTM and CDR2 is ANQGSEA. Written as DNA, the CDR3 is TGCAGCGTTGAAGATCCGGGACAGGGGTGGGATACGCAGTATTTT. It codes for CSVEDPGQGWDTQYF.

The chain couples TRBV30 to TRBJ1-2, with TRBD1 matching 8 bases. J gave up 4 bases and V 1 base, and 8 bases lay outside the gene matches. The CDR3 extends over 15 amino acids. CDR1 is GTSNPN, CDR2 SVGIG, per germline (reference sequence). As DNA, the CDR3 is TGTGCCTGGAGTGCCACCAGGGGGCGCGGCTATGGCTACACCTTC. Translating gives CAWSATRGRGYGYTF. The entire variable domain, with the rest obtained from reference TRBV30 and TRBJ1-2, is as follows: SQTIHQWPATLVQPVGSPLSLECTVEGTSNPNLYWYRQAAGRGLQLLFYSVGIGQISSEVPQNLSASRPQDRQFILSSKKLLLSDSGFYLCAWSATRGRGYGYTFGSGTRLTVV.

This chain links TRBV20-1 with TRBJ2-1; 12 bases align to TRBD2. Germline V gene sequence: CDR1 DFQATT, CDR2 SNEGSKA (reference sequence). J gave up 0 bases and V 0 bases, and 9 bases lay outside the gene matches. CDR3 length equals 19 residues. The CDR3 DNA reads TGCAGTGCTAGAGATGTTCGGACTAGCGGGGAAAGCTCCTACAATGAGCAGTTCTTC. Translating gives CSARDVRTSGESSYNEQFF.

This clonotype was seen at least ten times. J is TRBJ1-2 and V is TRBV12-3 or TRBV12-4; D call uncertain. CDR3 length: 13 amino acids. V lost 2 bases to trimming and J lost 6 bases, with 10 bases between them. CDR3 sequence: CASSLQEQHGYTF. The CDR3 DNA follows: TGTGCCAGCAGTTTACAGGAACAACATGGCTACACCTTC.

The chain uses TRBV5-1 and TRBJ2-7, with D perhaps matching TRBD2 (7 bases). V was trimmed by 3 bases and J by 5 bases, leaving 12 bases between them. Germline V CDR1 and CDR2: SGHRS, YFSETQ. The CDR3 sequence is 13 residues long. This chain's CDR3 is CASSWSGGHEQYF. CDR3 in DNA: TGCGCCAGCAGCTGGTCGGGGGGCCACGAGCAGTACTTC.

This clonotype has just a few counts. The chain combines TRBV7-2 with TRBJ1-1; D not certain. Trimming shortened V by 4 bases and J by 3 bases, and 12 bases separated the two germline ends. Germline V gene lookup returns CDR1 SGHTA and CDR2 FQGNSA. CDR3 size: 14 residues. CDR3 amino acids: CASSYGNSDTEAFF. CDR3 DNA: TGTGCCAGCAGCTACGGGAATTCTGACACTGAAGCTTTCTTT.

This clonotype turned up a few times. The V gene is TRBV27, the J gene TRBJ2-7; D gene ambiguous. The V gene's germline CDR1 is MNHEY and CDR2 SMNVEV (reference sequence). The CDR3 runs 15 residues. Trimming left V 3 bases short and J 4 bases short, with 16 bases between. The CDR3 DNA follows: TGTGCCAGCAGTTTGTCTGCCCTCTTGGCTTACGAGCAGTACTTC. This translates into CASSLSALLAYEQYF.